Reported below is one TCR beta chain. Its target is unknown. The data were obtained in a study of T cell clonotyping in hematopoietic cell transplantation. Study observations and caveats: After transplant, recipient diversity fell while pathologically expanded clonotypes grew through day 180.

CDR1 is SGHDN, CDR2 FVKESK, per germline. V was shortened by 1 base and J by 7 bases, with 14 bases between the two germline ends. The CDR3 consists of 15 residues. Produced via immunoSEQ multiplex PCR; TCRdb's table is partial and in-frame only. The sample has 25,000 to 30,000 clones, roughly 84% seen once. Time point noted: recipient sample about 28 days before transplant, after cytoreduction. The starting material was peripheral blood mononuclear cells, obtained before stem cell transplant. The V gene is TRBV14, the J gene TRBJ1-3, with D possibly TRBD1 on 5 matching bases. The source of this sequence is a man aged 40-55 years with acute myeloid leukemia. Some clones in this sample may be carry-over from other donors' samples. The CDR3 loop is CASSQGQLKRNTIYF. The DNA of the CDR3 is TGTGCCAGCAGCCAAGGACAGCTAAAGCGGAACACCATATATTTT.